A single sample is the source of the 13 T cell receptor beta chains below, sequenced in a study of PD-1 blockade in classical Hodgkin lymphoma (dated by TCRdb to about 2020). The library was prepared using the immunoSEQ multiplex PCR assay. In TCRdb, the immuneACCESS table is reduced to in-frame sequences with V and J assigned. These tables do not hold every clone; where another copy was compared, an unresolved V gene accounts for under half, and the others remain unexplained. The sample table records 80,000 to 100,000 clones; about 92% of these occur just once. The top ten clonotypes cover just under 2% of the sample. The time point label on this specimen signifies: cycle 4 day 1 (C4D1), after less than 7 weeks of nivolumab. Every trial patient had relapsed after autologous stem cell transplantation, and cohorts A, B and C differed in prior brentuximab vedotin exposure. The specimen comprised peripheral blood mononuclear cells (PBMCs), sampled before the fourth cycle of nivolumab. The receptors come from a human donor with classical Hodgkin lymphoma.

There are a few counts of this clone. This chain links TRBV27 with TRBJ1-2; D remains ambiguous. CDR3 length equals 14 residues. Trimming took off 2 bases at V and 4 bases at J, with 11 bases between the two ends. The germline V gene encodes CDR1 MNHEY and CDR2 SMNVEV (reference sequence). The CDR3 region is CASSLTRKGYGYTF. CDR3 sequence (DNA): TGTGCCAGCAGTTTAACGAGAAAGGGCTATGGCTACACCTTC.

This clone was detected only once. The J gene is TRBJ2-5, the V gene TRBV5-4; the D is unclear. Germline V gene lookup returns CDR1 SGHNT and CDR2 YYREEE (reference sequence). The CDR3 runs 12 residues. V gave up 0 bases and J gave up 2 bases, with 2 bases separating them. The DNA of the CDR3 is TGTGCCAGCAGCTTGGAACAAGAGACCCAGTACTTC. It specifies CASSLEQETQYF.

This clone was picked up a small number of times. In nucleotides, the CDR3 is TGTGCCAGCAGAAGACAGGTGCGACGGGAGACCCAGTACTTC. Protein product: CASRRQVRRETQYF. The rearrangement joins TRBV5-6 to TRBJ2-5; possibly TRBD1 for D (6 bases). The CDR3 has 14 amino acids. Trimming removed 5 bases at V and 5 bases at J, with 16 bases between. Germline V gene lookup returns CDR1 SGHDT and CDR2 YYEEEE.

This clone was picked up one time. V is TRBV27 and J is TRBJ2-3; D gene uncertain. Germline V gives CDR1 MNHEY, CDR2 SMNVEV (reference sequence). V lost 6 bases, J lost 7 bases, and 17 bases lay in between. CDR3 length: 14 residues. CDR3 in amino acids: CASSPYGTGNTQYF. Here the CDR3 DNA reads TGTGCCAGCAGCCCCTATGGAACCGGAAATACGCAGTATTTT.

V and J are TRBV4-1 and TRBJ1-5; D remains ambiguous. V lost 0 bases and J 2 bases, leaving 11 bases between the germline ends. Germline V gene data show CDR1 as MGHRA and CDR2 as YSYEKL. The CDR3 loop spans 16 amino acids. The CDR3 reads CASSQEGSGGNQPQHF. CDR3 coding DNA: TGCGCCAGCAGCCAAGAAGGTTCCGGGGGCAATCAGCCCCAGCATTTT.

The chain has TRBV28 and TRBJ2-5; 7 bases map to TRBD1. The V gene end was trimmed by 5 bases and the J gene end by 2 bases; junction bases not matched to a gene: 11. The CDR3 has 16 residues. In germline, CDR1 is MDHEN, CDR2 SYDVKM. The CDR3 is CASSPPRQGGQETQYF. CDR3 bases: TGTGCCAGCAGTCCCCCAAGACAGGGTGGACAAGAGACCCAGTACTTC.

This sequence joins TRBV9 and TRBJ1-4; D ambiguous. The CDR3 spans 14 residues. V lost 0 bases and J 5 bases, leaving 8 bases between the germline ends. CDR1 SGDLS and CDR2 YYNGEE come from the germline V gene. The CDR3 nucleotides read TGTGCCAGCAGCGTAGCGTCCAGAAATGAAAAACTGTTTTTT. Translation: CASSVASRNEKLFF. The whole variable domain, filled in from reference TRBV9 and TRBJ1-4, reads DSGVTQTPKHLITATGQRVTLRCSPRSGDLSVYWYQQSLDQGLQFLIQYYNGEERAKGNILERFSAQQFPDLHSELNLSSLELGDSALYFCASSVASRNEKLFFGSGTQLSVL.

The chain has TRBV6-1 and TRBJ1-1; 9 bases map to TRBD1. CDR3 length: 15 amino acids. From germline, CDR1 is MNHNS and CDR2 SASEGT. With 2 bases clipped from V and 3 bases from J, the junction kept 4 bases outside the gene matches. DNA of the CDR3: TGTGCCAGCAGTGAATACAGGGGGCAGTACACTGAAGCTTTCTTT. Protein: CASSEYRGQYTEAFF.

The V gene is TRBV5-6, the J gene TRBJ1-4, with 8 positions matching TRBD1. Trimming took 3 bases from V and 8 from J; bases not matched to a gene: 6. Germline assignment: CDR1 SGHDT and CDR2 YYEEEE. The CDR3 totals 14 residues. For the CDR3, the DNA is TGTGCCAGCAGCTGGGGGACAGGTGGCGAAAAACTGTTTTTT. Its protein product is CASSWGTGGEKLFF.

The V call is TRBV5-4, the J call TRBJ2-1; 9 bases match TRBD2. The CDR3 runs to 17 residues. Germline CDR1 is SGHNT and CDR2 is YYREEE (reference sequence). Trimming at V came to 4 bases and at J to 3 bases, leaving 11 bases not matched to a gene. CDR3 loop: CASSRAGREGFYNEQFF. DNA for the CDR3: TGTGCCAGCAGCCGGGCTGGGCGGGAGGGATTCTACAATGAGCAGTTCTTC.

The V call is TRBV7-6, the J call TRBJ2-1, with D maybe TRBD2 (6 bases). The V and J ends lost 2 bases and 5 bases respectively, with 10 bases between them. The length of the CDR3 is 14 residues. Germline CDR1 reads SGHVS; CDR2 reads FNYEAQ. CDR3 residues: CASSLLAGNNEQFF. The CDR3 coding sequence is TGTGCCAGCAGCTTACTGGCGGGGAACAATGAGCAGTTCTTC.

This sequence joins TRBV7-5 and TRBJ2-7; the D call TRBD2 from the table was never checked on the DNA. TRBV7-5 is designated a pseudogene. There are 14 residues in the CDR3. CDR3 loop: CVRDIVRRSYEQYF. The CDR3 nucleotides read TGTGTCAGAGATATCGTGCGGCGTTCCTACGAGCAGTACTTC.

The chain carries TRBV19 and TRBJ2-5; TRBD2 matches at 7 bases. Germline lookup yields CDR1 LNHDA and CDR2 SQIVND (reference sequence). CDR3 length equals 11 residues. The trim removed 7 bases at V and 5 bases at J, leaving 1 base unmatched. CDR3 amino acids: CASIGGETQYF. The CDR3 region has the DNA TGTGCCAGTATCGGGGGGGAGACCCAGTACTTC.